Listed here is a single T cell receptor beta chain. These data originate in a study of shared clonotypes between healthy human individuals. Study as a whole: CD4 naive cells filled three plates per donor, CD4 memory three, CD8 naive two and CD8 memory one.

This table comes from immunoSEQ multiplex PCR, and its TCRdb copy is limited to in-frame clones, with some not included. The profile shows 180,000 or so clones, about 93% of them singletons. Recent acute infections and vaccinations were absent in the healthy HIV-negative adult donors. The authors divided CD4+ cells into CD45RA+ naive and CD45RA-negative memory subsets. Trimming stripped 3 bases from V and 7 bases from J, with 13 bases between. There are 15 residues in the CDR3. Germline values: CDR1 MNHEY, CDR2 SMNVEV (reference sequence). This chain connects TRBV27 to TRBJ1-6; TRBD1 might be the D (6 bases). This TCR was recovered from a woman aged 25 to 39 in good health. The sequenced sample consisted of naive CD4+ T cells sorted from blood. Specified subset: CD45RA+ positively selected. The CDR3 DNA follows: TGTGCCAGCAGTTTGGCGGGACACCAGAATTCACCCCTCCACTTT. Translated, it gives CASSLAGHQNSPLHF.